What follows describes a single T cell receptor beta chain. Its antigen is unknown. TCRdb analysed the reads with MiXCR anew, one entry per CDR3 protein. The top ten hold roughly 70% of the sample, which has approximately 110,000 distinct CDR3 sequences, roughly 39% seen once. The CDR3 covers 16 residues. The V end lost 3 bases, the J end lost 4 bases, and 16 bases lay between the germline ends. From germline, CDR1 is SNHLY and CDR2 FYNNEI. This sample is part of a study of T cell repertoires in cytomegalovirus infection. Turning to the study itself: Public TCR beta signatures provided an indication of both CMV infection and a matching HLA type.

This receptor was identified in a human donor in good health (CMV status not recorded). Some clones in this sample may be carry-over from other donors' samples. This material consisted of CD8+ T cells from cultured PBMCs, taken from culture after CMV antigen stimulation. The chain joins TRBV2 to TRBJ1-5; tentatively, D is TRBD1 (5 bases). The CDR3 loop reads CASSDRGERLNQPQHF. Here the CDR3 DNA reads TGTGCCAGCAGTGACCGGGGGGAGAGGCTTAATCAGCCCCAGCATTTT. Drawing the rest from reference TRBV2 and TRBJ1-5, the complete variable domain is EPEVTQTPSHQVTQMGQEVILRCVPISNHLYFYWYRQILGQKVEFLVSFYNNEISEKSEIFDDQFSVERPDGSNFTLKIRSTKLEDSAMYFCASSDRGERLNQPQHFGDGTRLSIL.